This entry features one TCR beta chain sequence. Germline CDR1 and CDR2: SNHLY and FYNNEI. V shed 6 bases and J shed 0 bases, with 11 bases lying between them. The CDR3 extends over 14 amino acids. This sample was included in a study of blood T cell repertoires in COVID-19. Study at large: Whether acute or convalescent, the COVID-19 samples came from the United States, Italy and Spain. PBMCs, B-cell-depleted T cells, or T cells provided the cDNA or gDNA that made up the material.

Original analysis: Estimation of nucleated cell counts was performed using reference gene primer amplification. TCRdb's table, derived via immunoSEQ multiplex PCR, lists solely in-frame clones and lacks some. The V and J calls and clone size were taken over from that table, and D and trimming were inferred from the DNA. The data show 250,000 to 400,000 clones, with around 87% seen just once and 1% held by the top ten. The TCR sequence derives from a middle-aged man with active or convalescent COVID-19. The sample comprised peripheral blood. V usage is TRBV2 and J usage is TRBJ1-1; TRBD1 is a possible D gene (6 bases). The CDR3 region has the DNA TGTGCCAGCAGGGACAGTTTTATGAACACTGAAGCTTTCTTT. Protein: CASRDSFMNTEAFF.